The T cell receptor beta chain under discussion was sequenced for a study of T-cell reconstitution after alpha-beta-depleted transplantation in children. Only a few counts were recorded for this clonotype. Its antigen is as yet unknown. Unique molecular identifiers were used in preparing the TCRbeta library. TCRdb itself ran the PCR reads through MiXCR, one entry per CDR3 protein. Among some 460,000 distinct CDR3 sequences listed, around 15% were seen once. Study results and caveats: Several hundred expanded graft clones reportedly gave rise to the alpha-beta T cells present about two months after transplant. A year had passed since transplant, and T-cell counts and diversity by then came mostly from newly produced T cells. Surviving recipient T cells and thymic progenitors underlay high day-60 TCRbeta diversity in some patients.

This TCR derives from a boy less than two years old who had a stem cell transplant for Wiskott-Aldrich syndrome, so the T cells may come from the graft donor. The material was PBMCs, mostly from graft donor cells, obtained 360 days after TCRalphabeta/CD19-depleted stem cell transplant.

The CDR3 spells CASSFGSGRRAQETQYF. CDR3 nucleotides: TGTGCCAGCAGTTTTGGCTCCGGTCGCAGGGCTCAAGAGACCCAGTACTTC. The chain recombines TRBV12-3 or TRBV12-4 with TRBJ2-5; D is possibly TRBD1 (5 bases). The CDR3 runs 17 residues. Between the trimmed V and J ends, which lost 3 bases and 2 bases, there was a span of 19 bases.